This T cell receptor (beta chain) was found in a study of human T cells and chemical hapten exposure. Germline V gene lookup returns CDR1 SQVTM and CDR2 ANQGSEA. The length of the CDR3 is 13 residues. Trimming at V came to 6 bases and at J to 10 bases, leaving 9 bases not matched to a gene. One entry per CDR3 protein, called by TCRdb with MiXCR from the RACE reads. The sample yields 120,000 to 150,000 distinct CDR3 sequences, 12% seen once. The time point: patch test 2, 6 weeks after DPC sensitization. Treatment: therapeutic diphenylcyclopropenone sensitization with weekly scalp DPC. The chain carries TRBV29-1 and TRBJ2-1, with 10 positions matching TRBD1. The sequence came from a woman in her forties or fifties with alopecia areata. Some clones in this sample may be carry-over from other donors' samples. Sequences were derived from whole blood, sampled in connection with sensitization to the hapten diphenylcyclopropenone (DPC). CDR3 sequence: CSVGDRGRFEQFF. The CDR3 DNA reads TGCAGCGTGGGGGACAGGGGCCGGTTCGAGCAGTTCTTC.